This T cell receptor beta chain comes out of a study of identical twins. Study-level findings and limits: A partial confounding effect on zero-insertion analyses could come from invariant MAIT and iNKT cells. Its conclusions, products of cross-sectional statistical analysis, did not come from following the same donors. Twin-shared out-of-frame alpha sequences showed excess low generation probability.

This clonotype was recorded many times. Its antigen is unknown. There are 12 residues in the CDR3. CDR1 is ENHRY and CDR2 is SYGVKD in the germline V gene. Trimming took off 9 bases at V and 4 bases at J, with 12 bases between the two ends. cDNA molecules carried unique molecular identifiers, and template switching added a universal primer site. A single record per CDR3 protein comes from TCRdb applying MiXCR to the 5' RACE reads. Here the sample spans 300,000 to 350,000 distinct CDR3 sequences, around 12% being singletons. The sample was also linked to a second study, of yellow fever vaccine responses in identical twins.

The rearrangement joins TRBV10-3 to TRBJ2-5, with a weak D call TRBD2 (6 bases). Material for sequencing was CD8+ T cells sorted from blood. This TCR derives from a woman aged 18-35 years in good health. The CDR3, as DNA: TGTGCCATTGGGGAGGTATCAGAGACCCAGTACTTC. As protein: CAIGEVSETQYF.